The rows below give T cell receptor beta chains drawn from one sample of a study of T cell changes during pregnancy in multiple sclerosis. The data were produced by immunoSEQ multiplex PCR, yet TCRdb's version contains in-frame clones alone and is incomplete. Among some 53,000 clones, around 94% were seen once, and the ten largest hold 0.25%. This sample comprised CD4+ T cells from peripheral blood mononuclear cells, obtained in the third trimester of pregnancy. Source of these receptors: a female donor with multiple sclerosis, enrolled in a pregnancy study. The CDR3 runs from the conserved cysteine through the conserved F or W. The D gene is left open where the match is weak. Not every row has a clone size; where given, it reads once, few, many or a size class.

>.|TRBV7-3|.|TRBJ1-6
TGTGCCAGCAGCTTAACTGACAGGTCCTATAATTCACCCCTCCACTTT
CASSLTDRSYNSPLHF
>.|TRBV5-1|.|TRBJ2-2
TGCGCCAGCAGTTTGACCTACCCCGGGGAGCTGTTTTTT
CASSLTYPGELFF
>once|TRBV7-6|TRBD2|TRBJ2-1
TGTGCCAGCAGCTCCGCGGGAGGAAGGTACAATGAGCAGTTCTTC
CASSSAGGRYNEQFF
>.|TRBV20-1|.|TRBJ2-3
TGCAGTGCTAGGCGGGGTACGCAGTATTTT
CSARRGTQYF
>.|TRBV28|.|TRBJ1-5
TGTGCCAGCAGTTTCCAGGTCGGTAATCAGCCCCAGCATTTT
CASSFQVGNQPQHF
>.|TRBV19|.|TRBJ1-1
TGTGCCAGTAGTATTACTAACACTGAAGCTTTCTTT
CASSITNTEAFF
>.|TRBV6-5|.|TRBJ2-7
TGTGCCAGCAGTGGCACCGGGACAACCCTCGAGCAGTACTTC
CASSGTGTTLEQYF
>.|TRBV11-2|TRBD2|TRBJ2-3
TGTGCCAGCAGCTCCCTACGTACTAGCGGGGGGGCGAGTGCAGATACGCAGTATTTT
CASSSLRTSGGASADTQYF
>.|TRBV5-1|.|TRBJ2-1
TGCGCCAGCAGACAGAGCTCTAGCGCAAACTACAATGAGCAGTTCTTC
CASRQSSSANYNEQFF
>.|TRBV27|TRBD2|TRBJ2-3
TGTGCCAGCAGTTTATCGGCTGGGGCGGGAGTGGGGGCAGATACGCAGTATTTT
CASSLSAGAGVGADTQYF
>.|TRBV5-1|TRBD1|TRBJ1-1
TGCGCCAGCAGCTTAGATTCGGGACAGTCCACTGAAGCTTTCTTT
CASSLDSGQSTEAFF
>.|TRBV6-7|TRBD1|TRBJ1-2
TGTGCCAGCAGTCGAGGGACAGGGTGTTTTATGAGAATCGATGGCTACACCTTC
CASSRGTGCFMRIDGYTF
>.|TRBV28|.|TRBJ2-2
TGTGCCAGCAGCTCACCCAGGGGACTACCCACCGGGGAGCTGTTTTTT
CASSSPRGLPTGELFF
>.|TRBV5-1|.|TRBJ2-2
TGCGCCAGCGCCGACCAGGGGGGGAACACCGGGGAGCTGTTTTTT
CASADQGGNTGELFF
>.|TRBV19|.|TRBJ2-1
TGTGCCAGCCGAAACGACGGCGGCTCCTACAATGAGCAGTTCTTC
CASRNDGGSYNEQFF
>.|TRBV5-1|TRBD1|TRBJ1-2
TGCGCCAGCAGCCCGGGACAGAACTATGGCTACACCTTC
CASSPGQNYGYTF
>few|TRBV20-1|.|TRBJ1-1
TGCAGTGCCGGGAATATAGAAGCTTTCTTT
CSAGNIEAFF
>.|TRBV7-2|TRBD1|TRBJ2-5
TGTGCCAGCAGTTCAGACAGGGGGGGAGAGACCCAGTACTTC
CASSSDRGGETQYF
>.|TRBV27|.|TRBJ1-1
TGTGCCAGCAGCCCAGACTGGCAGAACACTGAAGCTTTCTTT
CASSPDWQNTEAFF
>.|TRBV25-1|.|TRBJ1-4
TGTGCCAGCAGTGATTACAGGGTTTGGGAAAAACTGTTTTTT
CASSDYRVWEKLFF
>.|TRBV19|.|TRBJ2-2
TGTGCCAGTTCCCAAGCCGCCGGGGAGCTGTTTTTT
CASSQAAGELFF
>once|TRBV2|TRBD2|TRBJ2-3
TGTGCCAGCATCGGGCTAGCGGGGGGGATAGGGAAGACAGATACGCAGTATTTT
CASIGLAGGIGKTDTQYF
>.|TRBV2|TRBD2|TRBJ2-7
TGTGCCAGCAGTGTCTCCACGGGGAGGGATGTCGAGCAGTACTTC
CASSVSTGRDVEQYF
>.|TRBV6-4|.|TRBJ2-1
TGTGCCAGCAGCGTGGACTACCTCAATGAGCAGTTCTTC
CASSVDYLNEQFF
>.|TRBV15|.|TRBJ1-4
TGTGCCACCAGCAGCCTAACACAGGGCCTGGGCGAAAAACTGTTTTTT
CATSSLTQGLGEKLFF
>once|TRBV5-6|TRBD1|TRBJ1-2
TGTGCCAGCAGCTTGGTCACAGGGGGTAACTATGGCTACACCTTC
CASSLVTGGNYGYTF
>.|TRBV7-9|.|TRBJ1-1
TGTGCCAGCAGCTTCATGGGGGGGAAGAACACTGAAGCTTTCTTT
CASSFMGGKNTEAFF
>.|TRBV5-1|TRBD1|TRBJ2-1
TGCGCCAGCAGCTTGGGACAGGGGAGTTACAATGAGCAGTTCTTC
CASSLGQGSYNEQFF
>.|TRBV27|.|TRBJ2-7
TGTGCCAGCAGTTATCGGACTAACTCCTACGAGCAGTACTTC
CASSYRTNSYEQYF
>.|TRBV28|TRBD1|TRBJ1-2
TGTGCCAGCAGTCCATGGACAGGGGTGAAGTCTGGCTACACCTTC
CASSPWTGVKSGYTF
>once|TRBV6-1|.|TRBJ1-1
TGTGCCAGCAGTGGGGTGGGGGGGACTGAAGCTTTCTTT
CASSGVGGTEAFF
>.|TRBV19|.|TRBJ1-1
TGTGCCAGTAGTTCCGGGATGAACACTGAAGCTTTCTTT
CASSSGMNTEAFF
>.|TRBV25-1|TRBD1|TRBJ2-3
TGTGCCAGCAGTCCCACAGGGGGAATAGGCACAGATACGCAGTATTTT
CASSPTGGIGTDTQYF
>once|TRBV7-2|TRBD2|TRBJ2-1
TGTGCCAGCAGCTTAGTAGCGGGGAGATACAATGAGCAGTTCTTC
CASSLVAGRYNEQFF
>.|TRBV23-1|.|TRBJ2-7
TGCGCCAGCAGTCATAAATACGAGCAGTACTTC
CASSHKYEQYF
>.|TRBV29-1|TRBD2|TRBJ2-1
TGCAGCGCCGTTACTAGCGGGGCCTACAATGAGCAGTTCTTC
CSAVTSGAYNEQFF
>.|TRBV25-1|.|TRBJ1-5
TGTGCCAGCAGTGAATACGGGGGAAATCAGCCCCAGCATTTT
CASSEYGGNQPQHF
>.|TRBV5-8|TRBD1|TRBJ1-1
TGTGCCAGCAGCTTGGGTTGGGGACAGATGAACACTGAAGCTTTCTTT
CASSLGWGQMNTEAFF
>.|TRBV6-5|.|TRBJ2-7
TGTGCCAGCAGTTACCTCACAGGGATCGGCTACGAGCAGTACTTC
CASSYLTGIGYEQYF
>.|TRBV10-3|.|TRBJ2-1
TGTGCCATCAGTGGGGGCGGTGGCTCCTACAATGAGCAGTTCTTC
CAISGGGGSYNEQFF
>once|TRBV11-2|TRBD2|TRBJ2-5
TGTGCCAGCAGCTCCCCGGGGGGAGGGGAGACCCAGTACTTC
CASSSPGGGETQYF
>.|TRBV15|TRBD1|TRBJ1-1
TGTGCCACCAGCAGAGGGGGACAGGGCCGCACTGAAGCTTTCTTT
CATSRGGQGRTEAFF
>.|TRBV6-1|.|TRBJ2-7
TGTGCAACCAAAGCTGGGCAGATTTTACACGAGCAGTACTTC
CATKAGQILHEQYF
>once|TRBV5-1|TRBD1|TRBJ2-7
TGCGCCAGCAGCCGTGGACAGGTGCGTATCGACGAGCAGTACTTC
CASSRGQVRIDEQYF
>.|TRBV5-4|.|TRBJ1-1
TGTGCCAGCAGCGCAACCCGGGATGCTATAGCTGAAGCTTTCTTT
CASSATRDAIAEAFF
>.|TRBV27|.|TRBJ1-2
TGTGCCAGCAGTTTATCGGGGGACTTCTATGGCTACACCTTC
CASSLSGDFYGYTF
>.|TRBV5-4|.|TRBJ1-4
TGTGCCAGCAGCCGAGGGGAGGAAAATGAAAAACTGTTTTTT
CASSRGEENEKLFF
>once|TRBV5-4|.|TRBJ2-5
TGTGCCAGCAGCTTGGAAGAGTTCCAAGAGACCCAGTACTTC
CASSLEEFQETQYF
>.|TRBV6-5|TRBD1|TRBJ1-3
TGTGCCAGCAGACAGGGGAACACCATATATTTT
CASRQGNTIYF
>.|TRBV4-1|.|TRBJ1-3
TGCGCCAGCAGCCAAGTTTTACAAAACTCTGGAAACACCATATATTTT
CASSQVLQNSGNTIYF
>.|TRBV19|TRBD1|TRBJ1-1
TGTGCCAGTAGCCACGCGGACAGGGTGGTTGAAGCTTTCTTT
CASSHADRVVEAFF
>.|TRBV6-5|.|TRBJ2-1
TGTGCCAGCAGTTACGCGCGGGGCGCGGGGAATGAGCAGTTCTTC
CASSYARGAGNEQFF
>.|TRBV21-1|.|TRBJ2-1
TGTGCCAGCAGCAAGGGACTAGCGGGAGGATGCACCTACAATGAGCAGTTCTTC
CASSKGLAGGCTYNEQFF
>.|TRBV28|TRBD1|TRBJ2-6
TGTGCCAGCAGCCTGGACAGGGCCTCTGGGGCCAACGTCCTGACTTTC
CASSLDRASGANVLTF